The 17 T cell receptor beta chains in this list originate from one sample, sequenced in a study of T cells in Graves' hyperthyroidism and ophthalmopathy. Amplified TCR beta CDR3 regions came from RNA transcripts. HTBI primers were employed in a first-round RT-PCR of the TCR CDR3. TCRdb used MiXCR to reprocess the multiplex PCR reads, holding one entry per CDR3 protein. This table holds about 270,000 distinct CDR3 sequences, approximately 20% found once. The specimen sequenced was blood. These receptor sequences come from a man under 40 with Graves' ophthalmopathy.

This clonotype was observed many times. The J gene is TRBJ2-7, the V gene TRBV2, with 12 bases matching TRBD2. Germline V lookup: CDR1 SNHLY, CDR2 FYNNEI. After removal of 5 bases from V and 6 bases from J, the junction contained 8 bases not matched to a gene. This CDR3 contains 15 residues. The chain's CDR3 is CASSLTSGSTREQYF. CDR3 nucleotide sequence: TGTGCCAGCAGTTTGACTAGCGGGAGTACGCGCGAGCAGTACTTC.

This clonotype has more than one count but fewer than ten. V usage is TRBV6-2 or TRBV6-3 and J usage is TRBJ2-2, with 7 bases that match TRBD1. The CDR3 has 17 amino acids. The germline CDR1 and CDR2 sequences are MNHEY and SVGEGT. After removal of 4 bases from V and 3 bases from J, the junction contained 11 bases not matched to a gene. CDR3 protein: CASSSPLERGHTGELFF. CDR3 in DNA: TGTGCCAGCAGTTCCCCTCTCGAGAGGGGGCACACCGGGGAGCTGTTTTTT.

V and J are TRBV18 and TRBJ1-6; D is unclear. In germline, CDR1 is KGHSH, CDR2 LQKENI. Trimming took off 1 base at V and 7 bases at J, with 8 bases between the two ends. This CDR3 has 14 amino acids. This CDR3 reads CASSPQGSNSPLHF. The CDR3 DNA reads TGTGCCAGCTCACCACAGGGTTCCAATTCACCCCTCCACTTT. Full variable domain (remainder filled in from reference TRBV18 and TRBJ1-6): NAGVMQNPRHLVRRRGQEARLRCSPMKGHSHVYWYRQLPEEGLKFMVYLQKENIIDESGMPKERFSAEFPKEGPSILRIQQVVRGDSAAYFCASSPQGSNSPLHFGNGTRLTVT.

The chain links TRBV6-2 or TRBV6-3 to TRBJ2-1; 8 bases fit TRBD2. V lost 2 bases and J lost 2; bases outside the gene matches: 8. Germline CDR1 is MNHEY and CDR2 is SVGEGT. The CDR3 extends over 17 amino acids. The CDR3 region is CASSYDGGRTTYNEQFF. The CDR3 coding sequence is TGTGCCAGCAGTTACGACGGCGGGAGGACCACCTACAATGAGCAGTTCTTC.

The chain is built from TRBV25-1 and TRBJ1-2; D unclear. Germline V gene data show CDR1 as MGHDK and CDR2 as SYGVNS. V was pared by 1 base and J by 7 bases, with 7 bases between. CDR3 length equals 12 residues. CDR3 coding DNA: TGTGCCAGCAGTGAATTTAGGGTTGGCTACACCTTC. Translating it yields CASSEFRVGYTF.

This clonotype has more than one count but fewer than ten. This chain links TRBV10-3 with TRBJ1-2; D ambiguous. V lost 6 bases to trimming and J lost 6 bases, with 14 bases between them. The germline V gene has CDR1 ENHRY and CDR2 SYGVKD. This CDR3 comprises 13 residues. The CDR3 spells CAIRPDVRDGYTF. DNA of the CDR3: TGTGCCATCAGGCCCGACGTGCGGGATGGCTACACCTTC.

This clonotype was recorded many times. The V and J genes are TRBV28 and TRBJ1-1; 9 bases are shared with TRBD1. Germline CDR1 and CDR2: MDHEN and SYDVKM. This CDR3 comprises 12 residues. J was trimmed by 12 bases and V by 3 bases; bases with no gene match: 5. CDR3 sequence: CASSFGQGMTFF. The CDR3 nucleotides are TGTGCCAGCAGTTTCGGACAGGGGATGACTTTCTTT.

This clonotype was counted between two and nine times. The chain recombines TRBV20-1 with TRBJ2-7; perhaps TRBD1 as D (8 bases). CDR1 DFQATT and CDR2 SNEGSKA come from the germline V gene (reference sequence). The V and J ends lost 8 bases and 6 bases respectively, with 14 bases between them. The CDR3 sequence is 11 residues long. CDR3 bases: TGCAGTTATAACAGGGGGGGCGAGCAGTACTTC. It encodes CSYNRGGEQYF.

In its sample, this clonotype was seen a few times. This sequence joins TRBV2 and TRBJ1-5; a weak D match, TRBD1 (6 bases). Deletions cut 7 bases from V and 0 bases from J, with 10 bases between. Germline assignment: CDR1 SNHLY and CDR2 FYNNEI. This CDR3 comprises 14 residues. DNA for the CDR3: TGTGCCAGCATTAGGGACAATAGCAATCAGCCCCAGCATTTT. As protein: CASIRDNSNQPQHF.

There are many counts of this clonotype. The chain is built from TRBV30 and TRBJ1-1; TRBD1 matches 7 bases. Germline V lookup: CDR1 GTSNPN, CDR2 SVGIG (reference sequence). With V trimmed by 4 bases and J by 1 base, 3 bases remained unmatched. The CDR3 is 13 amino acids. In nucleotides, the CDR3 is TGTGCCTGGACCAGGACAGGGAACACTGAAGCTTTCTTT. Its translation is CAWTRTGNTEAFF.

This chain connects TRBV6-1 to TRBJ2-1; 7 nucleotides agree with TRBD1. Trimming at V came to 6 bases and at J to 15 bases, leaving 11 bases not matched to a gene. The CDR3 totals 12 residues. Germline CDR1 MNHNS, CDR2 SASEGT. The CDR3 loop is CASRQDRSKLFF. In DNA form, the CDR3 reads TGTGCCAGCAGACAGGACAGGAGTAAATTGTTCTTC.

There are many counts of this clonotype. V is TRBV28 and J is TRBJ1-1; D ambiguous. The germline V and J ends were trimmed by 8 bases and 5 bases, with 12 bases remaining between them. Germline lookup yields CDR1 MDHEN and CDR2 SYDVKM. There are 12 residues in the CDR3. The chain's CDR3 is CASASRSTEAFF. As DNA, the CDR3 is TGTGCCAGCGCAAGTAGGAGTACTGAAGCTTTCTTT.

The V and J genes are TRBV2 and TRBJ1-4, with TRBD1 identical over 7 bases. V was clipped by 4 bases and J by 0 bases; unmatched bases: 2. There are 15 residues in the CDR3. Germline V gives CDR1 SNHLY, CDR2 FYNNEI. The CDR3: CASSGDSSTNEKLFF. The CDR3 coding sequence is TGTGCCAGCAGTGGGGACAGTTCAACTAATGAAAAACTGTTTTTT.

J is TRBJ1-2 and V is TRBV14; D remains unclear. V dropped 6 bases and J dropped 1 base, with 6 bases sitting between them. Germline V lookup: CDR1 SGHDN, CDR2 FVKESK. The CDR3 contains 12 residues. CDR3 nucleotide sequence: TGTGCCAGCAGTGACCGTAACTATGGCTACACCTTC. Protein: CASSDRNYGYTF.

The CDR3 sequence: CASSPWGGSSYNEQFF. CDR3 in DNA: TGTGCCAGCAGCCCGTGGGGGGGTAGCTCCTACAATGAGCAGTTCTTC. The V call is TRBV7-9, the J call TRBJ2-1; TRBD2 aligns across 7 bases. Germline V gives CDR1 SEHNR, CDR2 FQNEAQ (reference sequence). V trimming: 5 bases; J trimming: 0 bases; junction bases outside the gene matches: 7. The CDR3 contains 16 residues.

V gene TRBV5-5 combines with J gene TRBJ2-1, with D perhaps TRBD1 (6 bases). V dropped 4 bases and J dropped 3 bases, with 17 bases sitting between them. The CDR3 has 16 residues. Germline V gene lookup returns CDR1 SGHKS and CDR2 YYEKEE (reference sequence). This CDR3 is CASSPQTGSDYNEQFF. The CDR3 DNA is TGTGCCAGCAGCCCCCAAACAGGGTCAGACTACAATGAGCAGTTCTTC.

This clonotype was recorded at least ten times. This chain connects TRBV27 to TRBJ1-5; D possibly corresponds to TRBD1 (6 bases). In germline, CDR1 is MNHEY, CDR2 SMNVEV (reference sequence). V dropped 2 bases and J dropped 0 bases, with 17 bases sitting between them. The CDR3 has 18 residues. CDR3 sequence reads: CASSLSPPGHDSNQPQHF. The CDR3 bases are TGTGCCAGCAGTTTAAGTCCCCCGGGACATGATAGCAATCAGCCCCAGCATTTT.